Each of the 22 T cell receptor beta chains below was sequenced from the same sample in a study of blood T cell repertoires in COVID-19. Assay used: immunoSEQ multiplex PCR; TCRdb lists only in-frame clones, some missing. The sample has more than 300,000 clones; more than 75% are singletons. Sequenced input: PBMCs or T cells enriched from blood (not recorded which). The source of these receptors is a woman aged 18-30 years who had recovered from COVID-19.

This clone was seen only once. The CDR3 is CASSPVEDEKLFF. CDR3 DNA sequence: TGTGCCAGCAGCCCCGTAGAGGATGAAAAACTGTTTTTT. The chain has TRBV9 and TRBJ1-4; D is undetermined. Germline values: CDR1 SGDLS, CDR2 YYNGEE. The CDR3 has 13 amino acids. The ends were cut back, 4 bases at V and 6 bases at J, with 10 bases in the middle.

This clone was recorded once. The V gene is TRBV28, the J gene TRBJ1-5, with D perhaps TRBD1 (6 bases). Trimming left V 6 bases short and J 3 bases short, with 18 bases between. Germline V gene lookup returns CDR1 MDHEN and CDR2 SYDVKM. The CDR3 loop spans 16 amino acids. CDR3 in amino acids: CASRTLDRALNQPQHF. The CDR3 DNA is TGTGCCAGCAGGACTCTGGACAGAGCTCTCAATCAGCCCCAGCATTTT.

The V gene is TRBV6-5, the J gene TRBJ2-7; 8 positions match TRBD2. The germline V gene has CDR1 MNHEY and CDR2 SVGAGI. Trimming removed 2 bases from V and 5 bases from J; junction bases left unmatched: 5. The CDR3 spans 14 residues. CDR3 DNA sequence: TGTGCCAGCAGTTACAGGCTTAGCGGGAACGAGCAGTACTTC. Its protein is CASSYRLSGNEQYF.

V is TRBV2 and J is TRBJ2-7, with 10 nucleotides matching TRBD2. V dropped 5 bases and J dropped 1; count of bases not matched to a gene: 11. The V gene's germline CDR1 is SNHLY and CDR2 FYNNEI. The CDR3 spans 17 residues. This CDR3 is CASSLITSGIPSYEQYF. The DNA for the CDR3 is TGTGCCAGCAGTCTCATAACTAGCGGGATACCATCCTACGAGCAGTACTTC.

J is TRBJ1-1 and V is TRBV10-3; TRBD1 matches 7 bases. V gave up 1 base and J gave up 7 bases; unmatched junction bases: 9. The CDR3 extends over 15 amino acids. Per germline, CDR1 ENHRY and CDR2 SYGVKD. CDR3 region: CAISEWAGGDNEAFF. In DNA form, the CDR3 reads TGTGCCATCAGTGAGTGGGCAGGGGGTGACAATGAAGCTTTCTTT.

The chain has TRBV7-2 and TRBJ2-5; TRBD1 matches 7 bases. CDR1 is SGHTA and CDR2 is FQGNSA in the germline V gene. V lost 3 bases, J lost 5 bases, and 9 bases stayed unmatched. The CDR3 is made up of 15 amino acids. The CDR3 loop is CASSFSTGNGETQYF. For the CDR3, the DNA is TGTGCCAGCAGCTTTTCGACAGGGAACGGTGAGACCCAGTACTTC.

V and J are TRBV5-8 and TRBJ2-7; the D gene is possibly TRBD1 (5 bases). The CDR3 has 13 amino acids. Trimming left V 0 bases short and J 7 bases short, with 11 bases between. In germline, CDR1 is SGHTS, CDR2 YDEGEE. CDR3 residues: CASSLGGAGEQYF. The CDR3 DNA reads TGTGCCAGCAGCTTGGGTGGGGCTGGAGAGCAGTACTTC.

The genes are TRBV18 and TRBJ2-5; 8 bases fit TRBD1. This CDR3 comprises 16 residues. Per germline, CDR1 KGHSH and CDR2 LQKENI. V lost 1 base to trimming and J lost 0 bases; unmatched junction nucleotides: 4. The chain's CDR3 is CASSPLRTGNQETQYF. The DNA for the CDR3 is TGTGCCAGCTCACCACTCAGGACAGGGAACCAAGAGACCCAGTACTTC. The full variable domain, in which reference TRBV18 and TRBJ2-5 provide the parts outside the CDR3, is NAGVMQNPRHLVRRRGQEARLRCSPMKGHSHVYWYRQLPEEGLKFMVYLQKENIIDESGMPKERFSAEFPKEGPSILRIQQVVRGDSAAYFCASSPLRTGNQETQYFGPGTRLLVL.

The V gene is TRBV18, the J gene TRBJ1-6; 9 bases agree with TRBD1. This CDR3 region has 17 residues. The V segment lost 2 bases and the J segment 3 bases; nucleotides outside the gene matches: 5. Germline assignment: CDR1 KGHSH and CDR2 LQKENI. CDR3 region: CASSPKGQGLYNSPLHF. For the CDR3, the DNA is TGTGCCAGCTCACCAAAGGGACAGGGACTCTATAATTCACCCCTCCACTTT.

This clone appeared a single time. V gene TRBV4-1 combines with J gene TRBJ2-1; 8 bases fit TRBD1. J gave up 11 bases and V 0 bases, and 12 bases lay outside the gene matches. The CDR3 covers 16 residues. Germline V gene sequence: CDR1 MGHRA, CDR2 YSYEKL. The CDR3 spells CASSQDTRDRRYQQFF. CDR3 sequence (DNA): TGCGCCAGCAGCCAAGACACACGGGACAGGAGGTATCAGCAGTTCTTC.

The rearrangement joins TRBV27 to TRBJ1-6; D is uncertain. This CDR3 contains 14 residues. In germline, CDR1 is MNHEY, CDR2 SMNVEV (reference sequence). The V gene lost 2 bases and the J gene lost 4 bases, with 6 bases spanning the gap. The CDR3 DNA reads TGTGCCAGCAGTTTAGTAGCTTATAATTCACCCCTCCACTTT. Translating gives CASSLVAYNSPLHF.

This sequence joins TRBV6-5 and TRBJ1-2; D gene unclear. The CDR3 runs 13 residues. The germline V and J ends were trimmed by 5 bases and 8 bases, with 15 bases remaining between them. Germline CDR1 reads MNHEY; CDR2 reads SVGAGI. The CDR3 is CASSPLSESGYTF. The DNA of the CDR3 is TGTGCCAGCAGTCCTTTGTCGGAGAGCGGCTACACCTTC.

This clone has only a few counts. The J gene is TRBJ2-3, the V gene TRBV7-9; the match to TRBD2 covers 9 bases. J was trimmed by 5 bases and V by 5 bases; bases with no gene match: 11. In germline, CDR1 is SEHNR, CDR2 FQNEAQ (reference sequence). The CDR3 runs to 16 residues. This CDR3 is CASSRAVAGAGDTQYF. CDR3 nucleotides: TGTGCCAGCAGCCGGGCCGTAGCGGGAGCGGGAGATACGCAGTATTTT. The whole variable domain, remainder taken from reference TRBV7-9 and TRBJ2-3, is DTGVSQNPRHKITKRGQNVTFRCDPISEHNRLYWYRQTLGQGPEFLTYFQNEAQLEKSRLLSDRFSAERPKGSFSTLEIQRTEQGDSAMYLCASSRAVAGAGDTQYFGPGTRLTVL.

V gene TRBV24-1 combines with J gene TRBJ1-1; 9 bases are shared with TRBD1. Trimming at V came to 4 bases and at J to 3 bases, leaving 5 bases not matched to a gene. Looked up from germline, CDR1 is KGHDR and CDR2 is SFDVKD. The CDR3 sequence is 15 residues long. CDR3 loop: CATSDPRTGDTEAFF. The CDR3 nucleotides are TGTGCCACCAGTGACCCGAGGACAGGGGACACTGAAGCTTTCTTT.

This clone appeared a single time. The V gene is TRBV24-1, the J gene TRBJ1-5; D gene unclear. The length of the CDR3 is 12 residues. Germline-derived CDR1 and CDR2 are KGHDR and SFDVKD. Between the trimmed V and J ends, which lost 7 bases and 2 bases, there was a span of 5 bases. This chain's CDR3 is CATRVGNQPQHF. The CDR3 coding sequence is TGTGCCACCAGAGTAGGCAATCAGCCCCAGCATTTT.

The rearrangement joins TRBV6-5 to TRBJ2-7, with D maybe TRBD1 (5 bases). This CDR3 is 13 amino acids long. V lost 2 bases and J 1 base, leaving 6 bases between the germline ends. Germline lookup yields CDR1 MNHEY and CDR2 SVGAGI. The CDR3 spells CASSYPGSYEQYF. The CDR3 DNA reads as TGTGCCAGCAGTTACCCAGGGTCCTACGAGCAGTACTTC.

The chain couples TRBV11-3 to TRBJ1-1; no reliable D call. Trimming pared 5 bases from V and 0 bases from J, leaving 7 bases between. The germline CDR1 and CDR2 sequences are SGHNT and YENEEA. The CDR3 is 13 residues long. DNA of the CDR3: TGTGCCAGCAGCCGAGGTTTGAACACTGAAGCTTTCTTT. This translates into CASSRGLNTEAFF.

The CDR3 DNA reads TGTGCCAGCAGCCTCATACTAGCGAGCACAGATACGCAGTATTTT. This sequence encodes CASSLILASTDTQYF. This chain connects TRBV3-1 (or the pseudogene TRBV3-2) to TRBJ2-3; 7 nucleotides agree with TRBD2. Losses at the gene ends were 4 bases for V and 0 bases for J; bases not matched to a gene: 4. CDR1 is LGHDT, CDR2 YNNKEL, per germline (reference sequence). The CDR3 length is 15 residues.

This rearrangement joins TRBV6-5 to TRBJ2-3; tentative D call: TRBD2 (6 bases). This CDR3 is 14 amino acids long. Germline V lookup: CDR1 MNHEY, CDR2 SVGAGI. V shed 4 bases and J shed 3 bases, with 11 bases lying between them. CDR3 protein: CASSSVAVTDTQYF. The DNA of the CDR3 is TGTGCCAGCAGTTCGGTAGCGGTTACAGATACGCAGTATTTT.

The J gene is TRBJ1-3, the V gene TRBV5-1; D remains ambiguous. Germline CDR1 SGHRS, CDR2 YFSETQ. The CDR3 runs to 15 residues. V shed 0 bases and J shed 0 bases, with 7 bases lying between them. DNA of the CDR3: TGCGCCAGCAGCTTGGATTCAGGCTCTGGAAACACCATATATTTT. Translated: CASSLDSGSGNTIYF.

This clone came up once. The chain uses TRBV5-1 and TRBJ2-1; weak D call: TRBD2 (5 bases). The germline V and J ends were trimmed by 2 bases and 4 bases, with 13 bases remaining between them. This CDR3 has 15 residues. Germline lookup yields CDR1 SGHRS and CDR2 YFSETQ. The CDR3 coding sequence is TGCGCCAGCAGCTTAGCGGCTTTAGGGTACAATGAGCAGTTCTTC. Amino acids: CASSLAALGYNEQFF.

V gene TRBV27 combines with J gene TRBJ1-2, with D maybe TRBD1 (5 bases). The length of the CDR3 is 18 residues. CDR1 and CDR2 (germline): MNHEY, SMNVEV (reference sequence). Trimming took 7 bases from V and 4 from J, leaving 28 bases between them. CDR3 sequence reads: CASTPIPGTRGYGYGYTF. The CDR3 nucleotides read TGTGCCAGCACCCCAATTCCCGGGACGCGGGGTTACGGCTATGGCTACACCTTC.